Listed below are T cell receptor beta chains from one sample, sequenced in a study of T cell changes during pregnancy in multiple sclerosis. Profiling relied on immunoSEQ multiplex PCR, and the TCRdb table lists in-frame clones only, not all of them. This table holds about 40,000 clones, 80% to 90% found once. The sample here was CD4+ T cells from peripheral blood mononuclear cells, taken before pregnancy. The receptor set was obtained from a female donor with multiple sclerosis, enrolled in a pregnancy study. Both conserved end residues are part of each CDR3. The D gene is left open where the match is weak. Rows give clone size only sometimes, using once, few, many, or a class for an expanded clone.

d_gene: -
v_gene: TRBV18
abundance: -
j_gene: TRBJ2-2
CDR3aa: CASSPPQQAVTGELFF
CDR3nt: TGTGCCAGCTCACCACCGCAACAGGCGGTGACCGGGGAGCTGTTTTTT

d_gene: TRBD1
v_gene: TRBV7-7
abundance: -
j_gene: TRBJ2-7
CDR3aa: CASSLRPGQGFREQYF
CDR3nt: TGTGCCAGCAGCTTACGCCCGGGACAGGGTTTTAGGGAGCAGTACTTC

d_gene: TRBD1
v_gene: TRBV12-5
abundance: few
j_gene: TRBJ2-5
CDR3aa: CASGLTQPGQAYQETQYF
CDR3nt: TGTGCTAGTGGTTTGACCCAACCGGGACAGGCGTACCAAGAGACCCAGTACTTC

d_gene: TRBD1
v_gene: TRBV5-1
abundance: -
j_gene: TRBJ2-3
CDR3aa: CASSYPLATGSGTDTQYF
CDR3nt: TGCGCCAGCAGCTATCCTCTCGCGACAGGGAGCGGCACAGATACGCAGTATTTT

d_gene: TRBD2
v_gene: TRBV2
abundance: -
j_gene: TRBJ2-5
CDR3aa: CASSYPTSGRAQETQYF
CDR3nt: TGTGCCAGCAGTTACCCGACTAGCGGGAGGGCCCAAGAGACCCAGTACTTC

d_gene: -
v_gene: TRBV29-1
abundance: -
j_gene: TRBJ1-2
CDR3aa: CSVEAREGVNGYTF
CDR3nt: TGCAGCGTTGAAGCTAGGGAGGGGGTGAATGGCTACACCTTC

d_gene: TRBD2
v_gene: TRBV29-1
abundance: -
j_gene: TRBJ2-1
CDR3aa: CSVEGLADSLNEQFF
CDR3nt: TGCAGCGTTGAAGGCCTAGCGGATAGCCTAAATGAGCAGTTCTTC

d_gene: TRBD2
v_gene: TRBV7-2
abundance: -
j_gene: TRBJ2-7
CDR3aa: CASRFQAGGEYEQYF
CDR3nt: TGTGCCAGCAGATTCCAAGCGGGAGGGGAGTACGAGCAGTACTTC

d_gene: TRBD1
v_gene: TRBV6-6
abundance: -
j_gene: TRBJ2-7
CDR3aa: CASSYGGTGPNYEQYF
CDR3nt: TGTGCCAGCAGTTATGGGGGGACAGGCCCCAACTACGAGCAGTACTTC

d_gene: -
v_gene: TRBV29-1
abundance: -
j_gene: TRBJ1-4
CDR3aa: CSVELGADEKLFF
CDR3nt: TGCAGCGTTGAACTGGGGGCTGATGAAAAACTGTTTTTT

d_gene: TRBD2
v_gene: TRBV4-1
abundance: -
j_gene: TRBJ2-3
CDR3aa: CASSRKILAAGGFTDTQYF
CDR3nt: TGCGCCAGCAGCCGAAAAATCCTGGCAGCGGGAGGTTTCACAGATACGCAGTATTTT

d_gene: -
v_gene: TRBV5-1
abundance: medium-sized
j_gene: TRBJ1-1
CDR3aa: CASSLAGTPNTEAFF
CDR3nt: TGCGCCAGCAGCTTGGCCGGGACACCGAACACTGAAGCTTTCTTT

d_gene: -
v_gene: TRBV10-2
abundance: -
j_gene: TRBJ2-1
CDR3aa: CASSESWGGASYNEQFF
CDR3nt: TGCGCCAGCAGTGAGTCCTGGGGGGGGGCGTCCTACAATGAGCAGTTCTTC